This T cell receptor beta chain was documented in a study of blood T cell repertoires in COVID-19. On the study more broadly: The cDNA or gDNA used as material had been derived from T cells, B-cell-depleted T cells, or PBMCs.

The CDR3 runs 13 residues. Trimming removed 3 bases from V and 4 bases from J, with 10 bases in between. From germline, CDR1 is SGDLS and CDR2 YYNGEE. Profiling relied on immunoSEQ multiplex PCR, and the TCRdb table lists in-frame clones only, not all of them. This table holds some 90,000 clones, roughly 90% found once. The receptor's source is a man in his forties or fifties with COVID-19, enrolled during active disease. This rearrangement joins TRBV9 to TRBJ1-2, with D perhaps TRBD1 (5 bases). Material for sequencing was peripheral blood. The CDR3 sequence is CASSADSVYGYTF. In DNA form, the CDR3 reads TGTGCCAGCAGCGCCGACAGCGTCTATGGCTACACCTTC. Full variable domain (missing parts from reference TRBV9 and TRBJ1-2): DSGVTQTPKHLITATGQRVTLRCSPRSGDLSVYWYQQSLDQGLQFLIQYYNGEERAKGNILERFSAQQFPDLHSELNLSSLELGDSALYFCASSADSVYGYTFGSGTRLTVV.